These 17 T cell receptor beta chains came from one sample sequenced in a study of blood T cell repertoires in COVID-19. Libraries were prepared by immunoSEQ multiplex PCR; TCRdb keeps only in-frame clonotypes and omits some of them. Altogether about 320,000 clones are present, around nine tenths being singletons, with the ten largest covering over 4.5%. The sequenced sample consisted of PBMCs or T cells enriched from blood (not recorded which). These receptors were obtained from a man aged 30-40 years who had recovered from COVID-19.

Written as DNA, the CDR3 is TGCAGTGCTAGATCCGGCGGAGGGCAGTACTTC. Its translation: CSARSGGGQYF. The chain joins TRBV20-1 to TRBJ2-7; the D gene is possibly TRBD2 (5 bases). The germline gives CDR1 DFQATT, CDR2 SNEGSKA (reference sequence). Trimming removed 2 bases from V and 9 bases from J, with 11 bases in between. The CDR3 loop spans 11 amino acids.

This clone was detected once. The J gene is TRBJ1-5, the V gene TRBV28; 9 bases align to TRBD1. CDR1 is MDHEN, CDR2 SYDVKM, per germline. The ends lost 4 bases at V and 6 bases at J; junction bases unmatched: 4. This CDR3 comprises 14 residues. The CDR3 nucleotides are TGTGCCAGCAGTTGGGACAGGGCGTCTCAGCCCCAGCATTTT. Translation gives CASSWDRASQPQHF.

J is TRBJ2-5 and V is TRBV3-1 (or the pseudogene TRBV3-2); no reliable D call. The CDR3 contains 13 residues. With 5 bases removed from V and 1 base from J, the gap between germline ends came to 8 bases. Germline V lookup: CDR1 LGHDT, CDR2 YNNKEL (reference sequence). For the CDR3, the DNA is TGTGCCAGCAGCAGCCATGCCCAAGAGACCCAGTACTTC. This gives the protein CASSSHAQETQYF.

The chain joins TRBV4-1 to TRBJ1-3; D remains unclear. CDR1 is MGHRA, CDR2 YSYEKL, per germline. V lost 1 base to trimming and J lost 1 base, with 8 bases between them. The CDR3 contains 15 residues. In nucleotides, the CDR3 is TGCGCCAGCAGCCAAGTCAGTTCGTCTGGAAACACCATATATTTT. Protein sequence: CASSQVSSSGNTIYF.

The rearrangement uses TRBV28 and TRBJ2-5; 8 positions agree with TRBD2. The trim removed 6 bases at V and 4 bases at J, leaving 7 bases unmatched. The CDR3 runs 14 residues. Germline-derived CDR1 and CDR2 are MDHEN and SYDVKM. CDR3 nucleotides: TGTGCCAGCAGACTCAGCGGGGGAAGAGAGACCCAGTACTTC. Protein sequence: CASRLSGGRETQYF.

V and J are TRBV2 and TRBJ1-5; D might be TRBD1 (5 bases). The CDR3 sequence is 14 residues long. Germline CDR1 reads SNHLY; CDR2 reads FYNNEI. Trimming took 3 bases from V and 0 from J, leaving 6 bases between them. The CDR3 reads CASSETVSNQPQHF. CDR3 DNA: TGTGCCAGCAGTGAGACAGTTAGCAATCAGCCCCAGCATTTT.

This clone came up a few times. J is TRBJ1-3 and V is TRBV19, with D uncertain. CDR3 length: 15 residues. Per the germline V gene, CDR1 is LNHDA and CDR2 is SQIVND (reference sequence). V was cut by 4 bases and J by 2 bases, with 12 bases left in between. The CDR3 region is CASSSNSQPGNTIYF. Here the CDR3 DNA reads TGTGCCAGTAGTAGTAACAGCCAACCTGGAAACACCATATATTTT.

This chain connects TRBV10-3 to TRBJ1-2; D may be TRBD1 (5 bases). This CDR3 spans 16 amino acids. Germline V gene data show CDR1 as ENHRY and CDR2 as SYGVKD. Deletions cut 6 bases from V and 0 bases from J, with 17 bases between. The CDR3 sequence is CAIRGEGGPSNYGYTF. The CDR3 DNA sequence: TGTGCCATCAGGGGGGAGGGAGGTCCCTCTAACTATGGCTACACCTTC.

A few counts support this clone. The CDR3 sequence: CASSPQGAANEKLFF. DNA of the CDR3: TGTGCCAGTAGTCCACAGGGGGCGGCTAATGAAAAACTGTTTTTT. The rearrangement joins TRBV19 to TRBJ1-4, with 9 bases aligning to TRBD1. The CDR3 is 15 amino acids. Germline V gene data show CDR1 as LNHDA and CDR2 as SQIVND (reference sequence). With V trimmed by 5 bases and J by 3 bases, 4 bases remained unmatched.

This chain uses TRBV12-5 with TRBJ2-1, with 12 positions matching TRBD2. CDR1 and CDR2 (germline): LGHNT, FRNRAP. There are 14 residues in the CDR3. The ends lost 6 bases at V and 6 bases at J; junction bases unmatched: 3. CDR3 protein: CASGRGLAGNEQFF. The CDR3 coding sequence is TGTGCTAGTGGCAGGGGACTAGCGGGCAATGAGCAGTTCTTC.

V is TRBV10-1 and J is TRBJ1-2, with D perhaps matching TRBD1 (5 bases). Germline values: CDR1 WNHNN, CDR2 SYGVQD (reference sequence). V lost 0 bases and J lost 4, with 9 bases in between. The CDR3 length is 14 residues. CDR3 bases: TGCGCCAGCAGTGAGTCGACAGAGTTCTATGGCTACACCTTC. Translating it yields CASSESTEFYGYTF.

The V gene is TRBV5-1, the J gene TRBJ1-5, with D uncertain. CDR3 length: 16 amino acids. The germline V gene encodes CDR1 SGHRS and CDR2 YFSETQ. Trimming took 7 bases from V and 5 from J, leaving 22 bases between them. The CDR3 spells CASSLEGRGGDQPQHF. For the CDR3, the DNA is TGCGCCAGCTCGTTGGAGGGAAGAGGTGGGGATCAGCCCCAGCATTTT.

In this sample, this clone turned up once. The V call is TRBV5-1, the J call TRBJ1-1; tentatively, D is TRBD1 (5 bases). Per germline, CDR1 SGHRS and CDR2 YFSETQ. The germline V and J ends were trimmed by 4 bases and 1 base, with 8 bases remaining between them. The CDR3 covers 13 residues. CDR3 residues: CASSPGGNTEAFF. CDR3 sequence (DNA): TGCGCCAGCAGCCCCGGGGGGAACACTGAAGCTTTCTTT.

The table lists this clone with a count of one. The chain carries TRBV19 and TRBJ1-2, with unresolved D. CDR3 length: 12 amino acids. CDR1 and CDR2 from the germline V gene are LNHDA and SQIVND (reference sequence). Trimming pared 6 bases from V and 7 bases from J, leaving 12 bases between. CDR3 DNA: TGTGCCAGTAGCTCAACCTGGGCTGGCTACACCTTC. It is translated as CASSSTWAGYTF. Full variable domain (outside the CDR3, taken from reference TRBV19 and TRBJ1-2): DGGITQSPKYLFRKEGQNVTLSCEQNLNHDAMYWYRQDPGQGLRLIYYSQIVNDFQKGDIAEGYSVSREKKESFPLTVTSAQKNPTAFYLCASSSTWAGYTFGSGTRLTVV.

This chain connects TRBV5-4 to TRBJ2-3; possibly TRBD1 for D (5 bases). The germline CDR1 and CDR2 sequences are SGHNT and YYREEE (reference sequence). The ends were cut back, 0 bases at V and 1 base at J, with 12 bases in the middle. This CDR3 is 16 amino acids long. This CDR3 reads CASSLAGAGRTDTQYF. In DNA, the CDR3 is TGTGCCAGCAGCTTGGCCGGCGCAGGGCGCACAGATACGCAGTATTTT. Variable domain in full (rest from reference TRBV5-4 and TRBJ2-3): ETGVTQSPTHLIKTRGQQVTLRCSSQSGHNTVSWYQQALGQGPQFIFQYYREEENGRGNFPPRFSGLQFPNYSSELNVNALELDDSALYLCASSLAGAGRTDTQYFGPGTRLTVL.

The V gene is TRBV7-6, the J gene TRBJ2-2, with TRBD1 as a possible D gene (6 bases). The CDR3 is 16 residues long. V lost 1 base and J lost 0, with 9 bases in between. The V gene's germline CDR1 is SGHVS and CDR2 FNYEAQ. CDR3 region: CASSLVGAPNTGELFF. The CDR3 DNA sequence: TGTGCCAGCAGCTTAGTGGGGGCCCCGAACACCGGGGAGCTGTTTTTT.

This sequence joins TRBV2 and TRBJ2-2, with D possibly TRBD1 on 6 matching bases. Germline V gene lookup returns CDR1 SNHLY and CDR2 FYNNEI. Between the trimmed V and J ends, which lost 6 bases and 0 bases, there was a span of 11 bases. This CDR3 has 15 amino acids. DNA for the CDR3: TGTGCCAGCAGCGAACAGGGAACGAACACCGGGGAGCTGTTTTTT. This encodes CASSEQGTNTGELFF.